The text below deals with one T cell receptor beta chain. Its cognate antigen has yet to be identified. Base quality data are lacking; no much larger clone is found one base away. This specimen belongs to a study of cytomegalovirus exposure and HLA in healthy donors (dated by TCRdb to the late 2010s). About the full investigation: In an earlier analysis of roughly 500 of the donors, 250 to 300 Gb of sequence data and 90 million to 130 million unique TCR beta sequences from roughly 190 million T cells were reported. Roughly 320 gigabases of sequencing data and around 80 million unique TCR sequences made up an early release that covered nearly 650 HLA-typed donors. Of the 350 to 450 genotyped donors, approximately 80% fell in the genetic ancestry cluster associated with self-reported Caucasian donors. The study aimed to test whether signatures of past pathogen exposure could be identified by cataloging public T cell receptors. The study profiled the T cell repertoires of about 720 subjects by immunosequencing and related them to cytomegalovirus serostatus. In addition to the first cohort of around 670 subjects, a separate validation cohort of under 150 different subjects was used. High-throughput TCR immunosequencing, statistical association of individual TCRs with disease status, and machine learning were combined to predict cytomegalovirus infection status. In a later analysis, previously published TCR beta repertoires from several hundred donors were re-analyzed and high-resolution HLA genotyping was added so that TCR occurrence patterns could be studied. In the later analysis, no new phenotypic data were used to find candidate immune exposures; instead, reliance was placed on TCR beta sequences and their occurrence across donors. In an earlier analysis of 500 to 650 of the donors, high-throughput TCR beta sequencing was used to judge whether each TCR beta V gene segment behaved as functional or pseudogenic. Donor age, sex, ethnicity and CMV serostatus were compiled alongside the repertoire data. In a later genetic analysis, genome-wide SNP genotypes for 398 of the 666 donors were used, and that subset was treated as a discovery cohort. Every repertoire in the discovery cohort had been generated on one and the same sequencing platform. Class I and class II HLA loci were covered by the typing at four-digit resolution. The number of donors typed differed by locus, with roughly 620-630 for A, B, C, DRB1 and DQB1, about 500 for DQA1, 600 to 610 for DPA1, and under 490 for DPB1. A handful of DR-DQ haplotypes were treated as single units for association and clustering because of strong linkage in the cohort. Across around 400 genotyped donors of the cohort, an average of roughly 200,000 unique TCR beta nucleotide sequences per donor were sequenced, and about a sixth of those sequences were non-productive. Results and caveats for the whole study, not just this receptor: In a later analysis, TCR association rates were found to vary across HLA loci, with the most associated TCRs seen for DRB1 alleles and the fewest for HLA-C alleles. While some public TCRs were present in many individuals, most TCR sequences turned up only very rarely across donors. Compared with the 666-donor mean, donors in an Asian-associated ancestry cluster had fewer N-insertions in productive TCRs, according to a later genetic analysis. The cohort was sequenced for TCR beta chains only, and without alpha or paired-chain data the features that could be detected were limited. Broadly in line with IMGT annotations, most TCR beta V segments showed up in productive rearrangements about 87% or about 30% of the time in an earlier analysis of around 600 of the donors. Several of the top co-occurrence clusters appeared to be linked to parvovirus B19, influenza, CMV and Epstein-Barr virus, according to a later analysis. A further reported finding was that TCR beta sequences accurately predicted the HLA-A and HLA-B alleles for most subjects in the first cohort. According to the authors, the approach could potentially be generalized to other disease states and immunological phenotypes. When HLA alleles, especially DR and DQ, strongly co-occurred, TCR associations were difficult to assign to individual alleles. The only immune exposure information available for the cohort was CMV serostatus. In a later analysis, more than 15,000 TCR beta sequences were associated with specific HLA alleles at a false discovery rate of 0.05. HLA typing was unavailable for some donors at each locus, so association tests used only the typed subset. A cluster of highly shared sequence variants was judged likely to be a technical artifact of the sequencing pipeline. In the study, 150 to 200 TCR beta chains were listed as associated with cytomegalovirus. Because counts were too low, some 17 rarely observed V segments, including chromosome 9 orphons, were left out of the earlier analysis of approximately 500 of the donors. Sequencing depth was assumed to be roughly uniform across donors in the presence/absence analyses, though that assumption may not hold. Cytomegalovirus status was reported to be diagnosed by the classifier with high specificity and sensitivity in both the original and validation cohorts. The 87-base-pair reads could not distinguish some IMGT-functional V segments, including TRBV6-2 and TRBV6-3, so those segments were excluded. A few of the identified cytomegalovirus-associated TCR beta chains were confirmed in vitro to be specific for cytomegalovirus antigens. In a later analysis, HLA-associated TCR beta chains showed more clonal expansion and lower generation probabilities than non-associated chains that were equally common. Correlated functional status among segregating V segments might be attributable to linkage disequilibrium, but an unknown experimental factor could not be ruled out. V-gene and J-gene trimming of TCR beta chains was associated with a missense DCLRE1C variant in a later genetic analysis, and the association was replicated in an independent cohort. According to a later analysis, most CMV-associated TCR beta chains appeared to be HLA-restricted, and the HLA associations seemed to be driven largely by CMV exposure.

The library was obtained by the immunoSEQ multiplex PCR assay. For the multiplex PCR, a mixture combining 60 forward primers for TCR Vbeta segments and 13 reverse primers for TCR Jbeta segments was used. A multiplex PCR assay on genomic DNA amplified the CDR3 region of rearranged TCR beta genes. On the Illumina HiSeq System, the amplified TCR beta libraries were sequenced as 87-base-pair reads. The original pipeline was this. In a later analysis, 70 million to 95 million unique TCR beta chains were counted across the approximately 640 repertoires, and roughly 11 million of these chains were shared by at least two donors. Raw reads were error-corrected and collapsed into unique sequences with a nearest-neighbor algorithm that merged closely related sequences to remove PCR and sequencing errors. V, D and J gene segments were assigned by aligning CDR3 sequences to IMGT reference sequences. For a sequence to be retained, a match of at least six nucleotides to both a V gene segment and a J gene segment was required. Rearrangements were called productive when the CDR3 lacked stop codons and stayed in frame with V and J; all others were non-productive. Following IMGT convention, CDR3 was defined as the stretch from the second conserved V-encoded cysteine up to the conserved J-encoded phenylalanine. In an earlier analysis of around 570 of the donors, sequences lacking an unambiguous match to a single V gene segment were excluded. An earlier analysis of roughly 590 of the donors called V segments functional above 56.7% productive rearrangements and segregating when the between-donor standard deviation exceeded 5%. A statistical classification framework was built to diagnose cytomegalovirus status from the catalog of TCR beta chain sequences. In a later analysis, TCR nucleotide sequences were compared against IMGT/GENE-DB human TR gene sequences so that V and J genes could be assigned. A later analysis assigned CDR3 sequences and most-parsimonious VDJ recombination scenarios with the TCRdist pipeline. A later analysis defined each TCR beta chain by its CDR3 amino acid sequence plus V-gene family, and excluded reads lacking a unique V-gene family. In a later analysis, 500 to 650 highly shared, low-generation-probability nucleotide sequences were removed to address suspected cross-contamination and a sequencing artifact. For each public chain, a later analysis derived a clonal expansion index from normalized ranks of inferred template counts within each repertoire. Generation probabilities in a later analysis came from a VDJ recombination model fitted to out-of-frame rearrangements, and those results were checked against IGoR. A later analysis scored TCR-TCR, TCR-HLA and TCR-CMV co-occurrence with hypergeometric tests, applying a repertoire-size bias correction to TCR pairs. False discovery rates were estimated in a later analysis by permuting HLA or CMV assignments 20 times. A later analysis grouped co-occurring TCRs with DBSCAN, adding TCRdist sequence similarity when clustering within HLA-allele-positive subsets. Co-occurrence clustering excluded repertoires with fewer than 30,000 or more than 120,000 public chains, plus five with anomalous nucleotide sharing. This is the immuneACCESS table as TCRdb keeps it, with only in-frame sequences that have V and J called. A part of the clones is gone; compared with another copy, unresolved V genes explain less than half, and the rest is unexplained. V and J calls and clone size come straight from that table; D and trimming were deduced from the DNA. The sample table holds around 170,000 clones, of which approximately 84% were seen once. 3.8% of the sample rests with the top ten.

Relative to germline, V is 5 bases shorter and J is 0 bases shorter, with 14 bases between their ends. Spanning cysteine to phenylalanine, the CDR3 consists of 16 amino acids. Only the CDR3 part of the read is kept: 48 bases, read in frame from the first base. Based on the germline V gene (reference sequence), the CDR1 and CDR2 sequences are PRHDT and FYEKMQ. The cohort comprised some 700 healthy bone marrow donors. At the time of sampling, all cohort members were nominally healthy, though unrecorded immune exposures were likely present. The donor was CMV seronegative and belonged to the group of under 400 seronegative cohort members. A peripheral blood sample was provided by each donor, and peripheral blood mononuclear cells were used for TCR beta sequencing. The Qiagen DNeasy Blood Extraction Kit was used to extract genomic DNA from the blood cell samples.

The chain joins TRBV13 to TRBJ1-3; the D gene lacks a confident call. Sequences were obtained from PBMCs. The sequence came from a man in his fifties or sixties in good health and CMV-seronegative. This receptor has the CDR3 CASSHQDGVSGNTIYF. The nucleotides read TGTGCCAGCAGCCACCAGGACGGGGTCTCTGGAAACACCATATATTTT.